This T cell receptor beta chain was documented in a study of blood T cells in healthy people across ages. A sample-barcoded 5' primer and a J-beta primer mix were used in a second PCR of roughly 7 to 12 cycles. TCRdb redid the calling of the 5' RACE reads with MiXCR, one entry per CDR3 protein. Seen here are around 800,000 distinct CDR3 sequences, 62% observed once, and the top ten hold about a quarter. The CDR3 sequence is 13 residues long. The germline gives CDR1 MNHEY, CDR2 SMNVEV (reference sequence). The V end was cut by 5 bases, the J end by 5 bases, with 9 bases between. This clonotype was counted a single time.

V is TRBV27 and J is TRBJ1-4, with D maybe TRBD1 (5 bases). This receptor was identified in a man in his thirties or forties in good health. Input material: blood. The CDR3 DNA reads TGTGCCAGCAGTGACAGCATAAATGAAAAACTGTTTTTT. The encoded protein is CASSDSINEKLFF.